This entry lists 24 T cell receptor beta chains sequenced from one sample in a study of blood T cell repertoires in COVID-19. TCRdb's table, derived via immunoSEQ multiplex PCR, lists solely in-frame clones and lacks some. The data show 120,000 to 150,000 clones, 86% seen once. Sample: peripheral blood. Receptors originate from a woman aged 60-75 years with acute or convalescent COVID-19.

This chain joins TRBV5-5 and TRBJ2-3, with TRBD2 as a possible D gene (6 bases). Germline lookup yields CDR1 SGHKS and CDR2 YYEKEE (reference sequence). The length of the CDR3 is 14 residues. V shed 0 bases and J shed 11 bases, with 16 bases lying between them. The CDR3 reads CASSLEAFGGKQYF. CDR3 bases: TGTGCCAGCAGCTTGGAGGCGTTCGGGGGTAAGCAGTATTTT. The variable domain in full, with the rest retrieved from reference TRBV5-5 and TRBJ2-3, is DAGVTQSPTHLIKTRGQQVTLRCSPISGHKSVSWYQQVLGQGPQFIFQYYEKEERGRGNFPDRFSARQFPNYSSELNVNALLLGDSALYLCASSLEAFGGKQYFGPGTRLTVL.

CDR3 sequence reads: CASSPLALAYEQYF. CDR3 nucleotide sequence: TGTGCCAGCAGTCCACTAGCGTTGGCCTACGAGCAGTACTTC. The V gene is TRBV11-3, the J gene TRBJ2-7; TRBD2 matches 7 bases. CDR1 is SGHNT and CDR2 is YENEEA in the germline V gene. This CDR3 spans 14 amino acids. The trim removed 6 bases at V and 2 bases at J, leaving 7 bases unmatched.

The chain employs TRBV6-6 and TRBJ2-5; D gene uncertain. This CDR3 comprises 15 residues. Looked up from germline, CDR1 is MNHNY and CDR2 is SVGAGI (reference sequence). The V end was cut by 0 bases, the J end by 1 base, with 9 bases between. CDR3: CASSYSLQLQETQYF. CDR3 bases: TGTGCCAGCAGTTACTCGTTGCAACTCCAAGAGACCCAGTACTTC.

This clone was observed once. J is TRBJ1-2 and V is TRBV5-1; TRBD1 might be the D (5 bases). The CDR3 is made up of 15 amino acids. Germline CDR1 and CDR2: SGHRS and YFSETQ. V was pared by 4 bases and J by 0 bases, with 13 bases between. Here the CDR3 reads CASSIGPGANYGYTF. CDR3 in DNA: TGCGCCAGCAGCATAGGACCGGGGGCTAACTATGGCTACACCTTC.

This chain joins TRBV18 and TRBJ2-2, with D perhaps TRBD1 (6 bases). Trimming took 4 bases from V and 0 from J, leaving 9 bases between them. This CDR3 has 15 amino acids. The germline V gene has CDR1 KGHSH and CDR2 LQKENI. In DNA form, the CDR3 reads TGTGCCAGCTCACACGACAGGACGAACACCGGGGAGCTGTTTTTT. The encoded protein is CASSHDRTNTGELFF. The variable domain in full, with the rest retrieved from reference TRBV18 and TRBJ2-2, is NAGVMQNPRHLVRRRGQEARLRCSPMKGHSHVYWYRQLPEEGLKFMVYLQKENIIDESGMPKERFSAEFPKEGPSILRIQQVVRGDSAAYFCASSHDRTNTGELFFGEGSRLTVL.

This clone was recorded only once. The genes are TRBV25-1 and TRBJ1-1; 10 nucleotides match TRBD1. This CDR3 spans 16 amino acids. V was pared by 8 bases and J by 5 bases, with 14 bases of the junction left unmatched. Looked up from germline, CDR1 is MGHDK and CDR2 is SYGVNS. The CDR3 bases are TGTGCCAGCCGTTTCCCCGGGACAGGGGCGGGAACTGAAGCTTTCTTT. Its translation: CASRFPGTGAGTEAFF.

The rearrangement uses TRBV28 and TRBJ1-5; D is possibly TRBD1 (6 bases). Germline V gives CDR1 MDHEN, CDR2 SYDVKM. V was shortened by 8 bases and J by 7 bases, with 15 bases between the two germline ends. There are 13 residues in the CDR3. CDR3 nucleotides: TGTGCCAGCGTACAGGGCCTATTCCAGCCCCAGCATTTT. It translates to CASVQGLFQPQHF.

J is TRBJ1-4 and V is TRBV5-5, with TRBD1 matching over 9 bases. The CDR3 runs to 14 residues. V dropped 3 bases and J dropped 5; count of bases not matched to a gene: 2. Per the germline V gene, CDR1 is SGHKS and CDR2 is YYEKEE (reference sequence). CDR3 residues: CASSSGQGNEKLFF. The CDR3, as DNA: TGTGCCAGCAGCTCGGGACAGGGAAATGAAAAACTGTTTTTT.

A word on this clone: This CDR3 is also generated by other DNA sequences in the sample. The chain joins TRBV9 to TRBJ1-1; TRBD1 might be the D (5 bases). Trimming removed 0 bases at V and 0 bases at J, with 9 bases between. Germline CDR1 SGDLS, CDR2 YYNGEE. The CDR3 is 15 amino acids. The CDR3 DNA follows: TGTGCCAGCAGCGTAGGAGACAGACTGAACACTGAAGCTTTCTTT. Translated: CASSVGDRLNTEAFF.

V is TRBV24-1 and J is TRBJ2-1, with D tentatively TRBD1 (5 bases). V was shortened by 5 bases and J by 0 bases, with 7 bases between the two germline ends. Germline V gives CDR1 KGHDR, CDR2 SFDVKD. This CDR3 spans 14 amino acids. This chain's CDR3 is CATSGQSSYNEQFF. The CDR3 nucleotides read TGTGCCACCAGTGGACAGAGCTCCTACAATGAGCAGTTCTTC.

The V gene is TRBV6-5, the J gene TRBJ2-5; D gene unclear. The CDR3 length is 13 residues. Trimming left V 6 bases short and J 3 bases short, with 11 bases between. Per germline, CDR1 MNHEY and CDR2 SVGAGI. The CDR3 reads CASRPHNEETQYF. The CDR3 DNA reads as TGTGCCAGCAGACCCCACAACGAAGAGACCCAGTACTTC.

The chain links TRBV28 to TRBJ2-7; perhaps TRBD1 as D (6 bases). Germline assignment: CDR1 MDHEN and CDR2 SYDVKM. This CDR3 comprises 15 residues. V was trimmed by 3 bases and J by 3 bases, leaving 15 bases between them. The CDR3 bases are TGTGCCAGCAGTTTCCCTCCGGGACACGACTACGAGCAGTACTTC. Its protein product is CASSFPPGHDYEQYF. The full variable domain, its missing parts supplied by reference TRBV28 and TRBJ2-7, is DVKVTQSSRYLVKRTGEKVFLECVQDMDHENMFWYRQDPGLGLRLIYFSYDVKMKEKGDIPEGYSVSREKKERFSLILESASTNQTSMYLCASSFPPGHDYEQYFGPGTRLTVT.

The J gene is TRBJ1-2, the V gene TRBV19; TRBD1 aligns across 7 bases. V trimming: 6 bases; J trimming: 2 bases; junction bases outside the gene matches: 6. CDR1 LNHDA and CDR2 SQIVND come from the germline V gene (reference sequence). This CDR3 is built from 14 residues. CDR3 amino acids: CASSRGILNYGYTF. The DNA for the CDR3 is TGTGCCAGTAGCAGGGGGATCCTGAACTATGGCTACACCTTC. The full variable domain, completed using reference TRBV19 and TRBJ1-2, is DGGITQSPKYLFRKEGQNVTLSCEQNLNHDAMYWYRQDPGQGLRLIYYSQIVNDFQKGDIAEGYSVSREKKESFPLTVTSAQKNPTAFYLCASSRGILNYGYTFGSGTRLTVV.

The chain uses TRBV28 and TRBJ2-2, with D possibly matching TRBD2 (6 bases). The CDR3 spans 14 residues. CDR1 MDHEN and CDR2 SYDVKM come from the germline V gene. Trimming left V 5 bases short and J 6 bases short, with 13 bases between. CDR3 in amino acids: CASSATREAGELFF. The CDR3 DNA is TGTGCCAGCAGTGCTACCAGGGAGGCCGGGGAGCTGTTTTTT.

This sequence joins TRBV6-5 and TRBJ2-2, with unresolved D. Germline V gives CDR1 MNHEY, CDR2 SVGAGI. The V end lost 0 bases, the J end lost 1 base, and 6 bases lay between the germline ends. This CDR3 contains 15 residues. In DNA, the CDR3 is TGTGCCAGCAGTTACTCGTTCTGGAACACCGGGGAGCTGTTTTTT. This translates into CASSYSFWNTGELFF.

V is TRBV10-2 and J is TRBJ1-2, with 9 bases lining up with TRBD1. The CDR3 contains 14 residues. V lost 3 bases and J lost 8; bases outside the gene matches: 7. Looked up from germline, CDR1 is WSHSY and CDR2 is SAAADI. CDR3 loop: CASSDDRGWRGYTF. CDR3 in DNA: TGCGCCAGCAGTGACGACAGGGGGTGGAGGGGCTACACCTTC.

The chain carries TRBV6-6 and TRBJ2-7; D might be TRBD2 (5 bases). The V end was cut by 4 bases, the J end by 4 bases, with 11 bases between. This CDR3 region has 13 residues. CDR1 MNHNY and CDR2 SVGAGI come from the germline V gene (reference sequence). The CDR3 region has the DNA TGTGCCAGCAGTTCCGGACTGCAATACGAGCAGTACTTC. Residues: CASSSGLQYEQYF.

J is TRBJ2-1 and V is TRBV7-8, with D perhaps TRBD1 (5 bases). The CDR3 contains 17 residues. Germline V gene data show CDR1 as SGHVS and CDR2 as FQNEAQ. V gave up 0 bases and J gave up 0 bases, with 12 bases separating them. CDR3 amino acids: CASSLAVRGSSYNEQFF. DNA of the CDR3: TGTGCCAGCAGCTTAGCCGTTAGGGGCAGCTCCTACAATGAGCAGTTCTTC.

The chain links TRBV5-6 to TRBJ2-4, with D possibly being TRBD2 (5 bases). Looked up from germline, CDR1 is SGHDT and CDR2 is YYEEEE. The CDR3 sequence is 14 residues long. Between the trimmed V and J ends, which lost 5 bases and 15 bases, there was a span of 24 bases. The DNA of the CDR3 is TGTGCCAGCAGTTCACCCCAACGGAGGCAGGCCCGGTACTTC. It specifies CASSSPQRRQARYF.

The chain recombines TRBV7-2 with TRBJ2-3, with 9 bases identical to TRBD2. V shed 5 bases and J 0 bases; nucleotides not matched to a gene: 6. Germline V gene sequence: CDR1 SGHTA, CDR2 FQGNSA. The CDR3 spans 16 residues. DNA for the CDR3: TGTGCCAGCAGCCCGGAAGCGGGGGGTAGCACAGATACGCAGTATTTT. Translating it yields CASSPEAGGSTDTQYF. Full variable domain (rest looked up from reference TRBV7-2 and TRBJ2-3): GAGVSQSPSNKVTEKGKDVELRCDPISGHTALYWYRQSLGQGLEFLIYFQGNSAPDKSGLPSDRFSAERTGGSVSTLTIQRTQQEDSAVYLCASSPEAGGSTDTQYFGPGTRLTVL.

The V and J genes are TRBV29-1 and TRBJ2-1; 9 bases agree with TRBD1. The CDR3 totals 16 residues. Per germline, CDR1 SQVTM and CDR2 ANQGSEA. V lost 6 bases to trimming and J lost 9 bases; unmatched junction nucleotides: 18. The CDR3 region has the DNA TGCAGCGTGGGTAAACCGGGACAGGGAGTTAATGGTGAGCAGTTCTTC. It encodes CSVGKPGQGVNGEQFF.

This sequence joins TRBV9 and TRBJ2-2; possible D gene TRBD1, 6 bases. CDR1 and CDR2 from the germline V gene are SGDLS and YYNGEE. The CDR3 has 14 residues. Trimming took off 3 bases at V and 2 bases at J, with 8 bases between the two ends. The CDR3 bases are TGTGCCAGCAGCGGGACAGTTAACACCGGGGAGCTGTTTTTT. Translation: CASSGTVNTGELFF.

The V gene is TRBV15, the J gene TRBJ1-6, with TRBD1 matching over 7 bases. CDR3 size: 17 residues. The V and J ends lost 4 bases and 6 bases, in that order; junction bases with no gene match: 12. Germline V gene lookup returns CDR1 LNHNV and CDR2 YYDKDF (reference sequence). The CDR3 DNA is TGTGCCACCAGCACCTCAAAAGGGACAGAGCTTAATTCACCCCTCCACTTT. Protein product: CATSTSKGTELNSPLHF.

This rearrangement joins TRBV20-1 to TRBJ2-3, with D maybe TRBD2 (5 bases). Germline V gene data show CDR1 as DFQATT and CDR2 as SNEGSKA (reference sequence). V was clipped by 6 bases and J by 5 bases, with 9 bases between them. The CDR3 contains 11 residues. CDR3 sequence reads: CSAEVLDTQYF. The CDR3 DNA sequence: TGCAGTGCGGAGGTCTTAGATACGCAGTATTTT.